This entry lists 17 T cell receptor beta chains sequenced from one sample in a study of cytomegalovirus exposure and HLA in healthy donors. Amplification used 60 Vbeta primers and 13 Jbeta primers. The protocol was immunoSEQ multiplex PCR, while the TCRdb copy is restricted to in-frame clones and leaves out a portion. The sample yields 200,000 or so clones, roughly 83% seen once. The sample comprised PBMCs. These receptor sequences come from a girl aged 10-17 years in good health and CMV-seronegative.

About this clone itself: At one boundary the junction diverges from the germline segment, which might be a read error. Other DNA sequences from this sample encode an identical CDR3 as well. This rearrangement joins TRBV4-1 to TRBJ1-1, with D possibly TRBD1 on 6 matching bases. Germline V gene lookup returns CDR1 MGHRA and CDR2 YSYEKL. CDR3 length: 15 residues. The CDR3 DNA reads TGCGCCAGCAGCCAGGGGGGGCGGGGAAACACTGAGGCTTTCTTT. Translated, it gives CASSQGGRGNTEAFF.

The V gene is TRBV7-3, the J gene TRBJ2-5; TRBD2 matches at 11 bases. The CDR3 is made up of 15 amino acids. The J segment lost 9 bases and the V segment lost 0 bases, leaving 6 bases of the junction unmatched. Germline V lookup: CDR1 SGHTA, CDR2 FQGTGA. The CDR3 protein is CASSLTSGGAWPQYF. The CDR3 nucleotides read TGTGCCAGCAGCTTAACTAGCGGGGGGGCTTGGCCCCAGTACTTC.

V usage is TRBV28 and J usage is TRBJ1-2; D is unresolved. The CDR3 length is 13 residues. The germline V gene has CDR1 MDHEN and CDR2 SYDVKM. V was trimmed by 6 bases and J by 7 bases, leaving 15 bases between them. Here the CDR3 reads CASSGGKVGGYTF. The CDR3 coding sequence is TGTGCCAGCAGCGGCGGAAAAGTAGGTGGCTACACCTTC.

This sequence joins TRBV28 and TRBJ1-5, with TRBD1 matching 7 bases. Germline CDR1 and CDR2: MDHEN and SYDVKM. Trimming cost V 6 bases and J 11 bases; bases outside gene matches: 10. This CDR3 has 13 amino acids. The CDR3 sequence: CASRQGQVEAQHF. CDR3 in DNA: TGTGCCAGCAGGCAAGGACAGGTCGAGGCCCAGCATTTT.

CDR3 coding DNA: TGTGCCAGCAGGCGGGAGCTCTCCTACGAGCAGTACTTC. It codes for CASRRELSYEQYF. The chain joins TRBV27 to TRBJ2-7, with 7 bases identical to TRBD2. This CDR3 region has 13 residues. V lost 6 bases and J lost 0; bases outside the gene matches: 2. Germline CDR1 is MNHEY and CDR2 is SMNVEV (reference sequence).

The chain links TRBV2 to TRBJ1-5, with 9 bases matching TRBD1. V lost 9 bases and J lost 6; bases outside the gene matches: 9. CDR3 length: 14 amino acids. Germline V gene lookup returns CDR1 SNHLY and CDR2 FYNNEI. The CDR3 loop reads CASGGKQGAQPQHF. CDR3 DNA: TGTGCCAGTGGGGGAAAACAGGGGGCTCAGCCCCAGCATTTT.

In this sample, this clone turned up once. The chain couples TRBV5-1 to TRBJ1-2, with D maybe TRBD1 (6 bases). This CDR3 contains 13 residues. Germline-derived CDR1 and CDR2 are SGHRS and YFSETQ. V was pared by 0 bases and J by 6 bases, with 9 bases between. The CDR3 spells CASSLGQADGYTF. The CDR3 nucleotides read TGCGCCAGCAGCTTGGGACAGGCGGATGGCTACACCTTC.

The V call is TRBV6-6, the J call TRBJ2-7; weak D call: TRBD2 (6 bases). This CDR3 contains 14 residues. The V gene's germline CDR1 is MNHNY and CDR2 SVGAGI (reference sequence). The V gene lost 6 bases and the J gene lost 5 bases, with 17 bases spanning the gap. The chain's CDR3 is CASSHHRDSDEQYF. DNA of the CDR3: TGTGCCAGCAGCCATCACCGGGACTCTGACGAGCAGTACTTC.

CDR3 sequence (DNA): TGCGCCAGCAGCCATCTCAGGGGTTTCTACACCTTC. Its translation: CASSHLRGFYTF. This chain uses TRBV4-3 with TRBJ1-2, with TRBD1 as a possible D gene (6 bases). There are 12 residues in the CDR3. Per the germline V gene, CDR1 is LGHNA and CDR2 is YSLEER. Trimming took 3 bases from V and 10 from J, leaving 12 bases between them.

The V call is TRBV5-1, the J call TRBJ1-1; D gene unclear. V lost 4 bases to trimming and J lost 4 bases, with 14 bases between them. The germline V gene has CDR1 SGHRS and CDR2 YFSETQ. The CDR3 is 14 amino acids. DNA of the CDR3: TGCGCCAGCAGCGATCTACGGGTGGCCACTGAAGCTTTCTTT. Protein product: CASSDLRVATEAFF.

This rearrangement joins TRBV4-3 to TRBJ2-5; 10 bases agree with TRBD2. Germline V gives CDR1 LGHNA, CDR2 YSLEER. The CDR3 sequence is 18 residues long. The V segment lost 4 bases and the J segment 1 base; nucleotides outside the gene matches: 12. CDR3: CASSRSSSGTSVQETQYF. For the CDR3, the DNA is TGCGCCAGCAGCCGTTCTTCGTCCGGGACTAGCGTCCAAGAGACCCAGTACTTC.

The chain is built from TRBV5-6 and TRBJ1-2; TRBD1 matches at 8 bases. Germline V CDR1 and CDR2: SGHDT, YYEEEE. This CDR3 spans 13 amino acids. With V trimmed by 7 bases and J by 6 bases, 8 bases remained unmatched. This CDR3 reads CASFRGQRNGYTF. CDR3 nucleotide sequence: TGTGCCAGCTTCAGGGGGCAAAGGAATGGCTACACCTTC.

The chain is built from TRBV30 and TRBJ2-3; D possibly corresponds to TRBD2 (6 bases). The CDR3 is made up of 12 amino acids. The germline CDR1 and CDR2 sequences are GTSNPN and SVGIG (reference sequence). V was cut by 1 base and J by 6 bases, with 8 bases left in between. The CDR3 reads CAWSGAGDTQYF. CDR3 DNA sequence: TGTGCCTGGAGTGGCGCGGGGGATACGCAGTATTTT. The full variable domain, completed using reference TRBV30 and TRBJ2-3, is SQTIHQWPATLVQPVGSPLSLECTVEGTSNPNLYWYRQAAGRGLQLLFYSVGIGQISSEVPQNLSASRPQDRQFILSSKKLLLSDSGFYLCAWSGAGDTQYFGPGTRLTVL.

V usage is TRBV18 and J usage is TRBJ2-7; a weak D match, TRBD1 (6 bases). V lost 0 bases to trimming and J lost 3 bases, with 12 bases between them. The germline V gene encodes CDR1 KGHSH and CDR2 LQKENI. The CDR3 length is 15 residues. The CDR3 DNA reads TGTGCCAGCTCACCACCAATGGGGGCCGGCTACGAGCAGTACTTC. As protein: CASSPPMGAGYEQYF.

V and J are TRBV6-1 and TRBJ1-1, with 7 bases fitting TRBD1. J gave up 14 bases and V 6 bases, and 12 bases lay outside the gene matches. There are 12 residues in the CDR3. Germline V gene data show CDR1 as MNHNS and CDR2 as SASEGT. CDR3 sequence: CASSLQGSNGFF. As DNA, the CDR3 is TGTGCCAGCAGCCTACAGGGGTCCAACGGATTCTTT.

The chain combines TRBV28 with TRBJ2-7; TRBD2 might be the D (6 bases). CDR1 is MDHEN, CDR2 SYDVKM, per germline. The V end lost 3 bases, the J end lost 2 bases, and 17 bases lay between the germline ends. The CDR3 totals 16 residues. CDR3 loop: CASSLDLTRRAYEQYF. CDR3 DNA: TGTGCCAGCAGTTTGGATTTGACTAGAAGGGCCTACGAGCAGTACTTC.

CDR3 DNA: TGCGCCAGCAGCAAAGAACTAGGACAGAGCAATTCACCCCTCCACTTT. Encoded protein: CASSKELGQSNSPLHF. V gene TRBV5-1 combines with J gene TRBJ1-6; D is perhaps TRBD1 (6 bases). The germline V and J ends were trimmed by 4 bases and 7 bases, with 18 bases remaining between them. Germline values: CDR1 SGHRS, CDR2 YFSETQ. The CDR3 covers 16 residues.